This TCR beta chain stems from a study of cytomegalovirus exposure and HLA in healthy donors. Points from the study as a whole: Later, an analysis found that common viral pathogens appeared to be linked with several of the most significant clusters. Association of a missense DCLRE1C variant with TCR beta V- and J-gene trimming was reported in a later analysis.

Concerning this clone: No antigen is known for it.

The CDR3 has 16 residues. The PCR ran on 60 Vbeta and 13 Jbeta primers. Here immunoSEQ multiplex PCR was the method, and the copy in TCRdb shows in-frame clones only, minus some. The data contain 110,000 or so clones, 70% to 80% of them singletons. V and J are TRBV12-2 and TRBJ1-1; the DNA was not compared with TRBD1, the D call given in the table. TRBV12-2 is annotated as a pseudogene. The clonotype was recovered from a woman aged 40 to 50 in good health and CMV-seropositive. The sequenced material came from PBMCs. The CDR3 sequence: CASRFVGQGKVTEAFF. The CDR3 nucleotides read TGTGCAAGTCGCTTTGTCGGACAGGGAAAGGTCACTGAAGCTTTCTTT.